This TCR beta chain derives from a study of shared clonotypes between healthy human individuals. Study as a whole: Three plates each covered CD4 naive and memory; CD8 naive two, CD8 memory one. General study points: Tissue TCR repertoires likely differ from these blood-only repertoires.

CDR1 and CDR2 from the germline V gene are KGHSH and LQKENI. Germline trimming cut 2 bases from V and 13 bases from J; bases unmatched to any gene: 9. This CDR3 contains 14 residues. The data were produced by immunoSEQ multiplex PCR, yet TCRdb's version contains in-frame clones alone and is incomplete. The table lists about 2.3 million clones, 85% to 95% of them singletons. Splitting of CD4+ cells produced CD45RA+ naive and CD45RA-negative memory subsets. To note about this clone: Its antigen is still unknown.

The receptor's source is a man aged 18 to 29 in good health. Some clones in this sample may be carry-over from other donors' samples. The V gene is TRBV18, the J gene TRBJ2-1; 9 bases match TRBD1. Sequencing was done on a sample of naive CD4+ T cells from PBMCs. Indicated subset: CD45RA+ positively selected. The chain's CDR3 is CASSPNRGHDGQFF. The CDR3 coding sequence is TGTGCCAGCTCACCAAACAGGGGGCATGACGGACAGTTCTTC.